These 16 T cell receptor beta chains share one sample of origin, sequenced in a study of shared clonotypes between healthy human individuals. Produced via immunoSEQ multiplex PCR; TCRdb's table is partial and in-frame only. Of under 2,000,000 clones in the sample, approximately 95% were seen once. Positively selected for CCR7, the CD45RO-negative cells used as naive CD8 cells excluded terminally differentiated effector memory CD45RA+ cells. The sequenced sample consisted of naive CD8+ T cells sorted from blood. The source of these receptors is a man aged 18 to 29 in good health.

The chain has TRBV28 and TRBJ2-3; 9 positions agree with TRBD2. This CDR3 has 14 residues. V lost 5 bases, J lost 6 bases, and 6 bases stayed unmatched. In germline, CDR1 is MDHEN, CDR2 SYDVKM. CDR3 amino acids: CASSPGLASDTQYF. In DNA, the CDR3 is TGTGCCAGCAGTCCCGGACTAGCGAGTGATACGCAGTATTTT.

The chain is built from TRBV2 and TRBJ2-7; 8 bases are a match to TRBD1. This CDR3 comprises 14 residues. Germline CDR1 is SNHLY and CDR2 is FYNNEI. The trim removed 6 bases at V and 5 bases at J, leaving 9 bases unmatched. CDR3 bases: TGTGCCAGCAGGGCCGGGACAGGCCTCCACGAGCAGTACTTC. Protein: CASRAGTGLHEQYF.

This chain connects TRBV2 to TRBJ2-1, with TRBD2 matching over 7 bases. The length of the CDR3 is 11 residues. Germline CDR1 and CDR2: SNHLY and FYNNEI. With 9 bases clipped from V and 6 bases from J, the junction kept 2 bases outside the gene matches. The CDR3 nucleotides read TGTGCCAGGACTAGCCCCAATGAGCAGTTCTTC. Its translation: CARTSPNEQFF.

The chain uses TRBV5-6 and TRBJ2-3; D remains ambiguous. Germline CDR1 is SGHDT and CDR2 is YYEEEE. The CDR3 is 13 residues long. The germline V and J ends were trimmed by 4 bases and 8 bases, with 14 bases remaining between them. For the CDR3, the DNA is TGTGCCAGCAGCGAGGTGGTGAATCCTACGCAGTATTTT. Protein: CASSEVVNPTQYF.

The chain combines TRBV5-8 with TRBJ2-5; D gene uncertain. This CDR3 region has 13 residues. Trimming took off 2 bases at V and 2 bases at J, with 7 bases between the two ends. Looked up from germline, CDR1 is SGHTS and CDR2 is YDEGEE. The CDR3 reads CASSLFQQETQYF. The CDR3 nucleotides read TGTGCCAGCAGCTTATTCCAGCAAGAGACCCAGTACTTC.

V and J are TRBV7-6 and TRBJ2-1; no clear D. The CDR3 totals 15 residues. V lost 1 base and J 0 bases, leaving 7 bases between the germline ends. Germline V gene data show CDR1 as SGHVS and CDR2 as FNYEAQ. The CDR3 nucleotides read TGTGCCAGCAGCTTAGATGGCAGCTCCTACAATGAGCAGTTCTTC. It is translated as CASSLDGSSYNEQFF.

Concerning this clone: This sample includes further DNA sequences coding for the same CDR3. The chain uses TRBV6-5 and TRBJ2-5; the match to TRBD1 covers 12 bases. The V segment lost 6 bases and the J segment 4 bases; nucleotides outside the gene matches: 6. CDR1 and CDR2 from the germline V gene are MNHEY and SVGAGI. CDR3 length: 15 residues. DNA of the CDR3: TGTGCCAGCAGCACGGGACAGGGGGCGGGAGAGACCCAGTACTTC. This sequence encodes CASSTGQGAGETQYF.

The gene calls are TRBV29-1 and TRBJ2-3; D remains unclear. CDR1 SQVTM and CDR2 ANQGSEA come from the germline V gene. Trimming removed 1 base from V and 2 bases from J, with 10 bases in between. The CDR3 has 14 residues. The DNA of the CDR3 is TGCAGCGTTGAAGGCGCTGAGGACACAGATACGCAGTATTTT. This codes for CSVEGAEDTDTQYF.

V gene TRBV9 combines with J gene TRBJ2-3; 10 bases align to TRBD2. The germline gives CDR1 SGDLS, CDR2 YYNGEE. The CDR3 runs 16 residues. V lost 0 bases and J lost 4; bases outside the gene matches: 5. In DNA, the CDR3 is TGTGCCAGCAGCGTAGGTAGCGGGGGGCCAGCAGATACGCAGTATTTT. Translated, it gives CASSVGSGGPADTQYF.

In DNA form, the CDR3 reads TGTGCCAGCAGTGGGCCTTTTGGAAGAGGCTACGAGCAGTACTTC. It yields the protein CASSGPFGRGYEQYF. The rearrangement uses TRBV27 and TRBJ2-7; no clear D gene. V was trimmed by 5 bases and J by 3 bases, leaving 17 bases between them. Germline CDR1 and CDR2: MNHEY and SMNVEV (reference sequence). The CDR3 is 15 amino acids.

A remark on this clone: This sample also contains other DNA sequences that code for the same CDR3. The J gene is TRBJ2-5, the V gene TRBV27, with D possibly being TRBD1 or TRBD2 (5 bases each). With 3 bases removed from V and 5 bases from J, the gap between germline ends came to 10 bases. Germline lookup yields CDR1 MNHEY and CDR2 SMNVEV (reference sequence). The CDR3 runs to 13 residues. DNA for the CDR3: TGTGCCAGCAGTTTCGGGGCTTGGGAGACCCAGTACTTC. It encodes CASSFGAWETQYF.

This clone is a singleton in its sample. The chain combines TRBV5-1 with TRBJ2-1; 7 nucleotides match TRBD2. This CDR3 region has 16 residues. Unmatched junction bases numbered 13, after V lost 4 bases and J lost 6 bases. Germline V gene data show CDR1 as SGHRS and CDR2 as YFSETQ. As DNA, the CDR3 is TGCGCCAGCAGCGGGACTACCGTAGCCTCTACCAATGAGCAGTTCTTC. Protein product: CASSGTTVASTNEQFF.

The rearrangement joins TRBV5-4 to TRBJ2-1; 14 nucleotides agree with TRBD2. The V gene end was trimmed by 4 bases and the J gene end by 6 bases; junction bases not matched to a gene: 12. The germline V gene has CDR1 SGHNT and CDR2 YYREEE (reference sequence). The CDR3 has 18 amino acids. CDR3 DNA sequence: TGTGCCAGCAGCCTTGCGACTAGCGGGGGGGTCCTCCTCAATGAGCAGTTCTTC. It is translated as CASSLATSGGVLLNEQFF.

The chain uses TRBV2 and TRBJ1-1; D remains ambiguous. Germline V gene lookup returns CDR1 SNHLY and CDR2 FYNNEI. V was shortened by 6 bases and J by 4 bases, with 18 bases between the two germline ends. This CDR3 region has 15 residues. DNA of the CDR3: TGTGCCAGCAGGACGACGGAGGTTTTAGGCACTGAAGCTTTCTTT. This gives the protein CASRTTEVLGTEAFF.

Concerning this clone itself: This specimen includes other DNA sequences encoding the same CDR3. V gene TRBV4-1 combines with J gene TRBJ1-1; tentative D call: TRBD1 (5 bases). The CDR3 has 15 amino acids. Trimming stripped 1 base from V and 0 bases from J, with 9 bases between. Germline lookup yields CDR1 MGHRA and CDR2 YSYEKL. CDR3: CASSQVEGMNTEAFF. The CDR3 region has the DNA TGCGCCAGCAGCCAAGTTGAGGGGATGAACACTGAAGCTTTCTTT.

The chain couples TRBV27 to TRBJ2-1; D is ambiguous. V was cut by 3 bases and J by 10 bases, with 10 bases left in between. The length of the CDR3 is 12 residues. CDR1 and CDR2 from the germline V gene are MNHEY and SMNVEV (reference sequence). The CDR3 region is CASSFSVGEQFF. In DNA form, the CDR3 reads TGTGCCAGCAGTTTTAGTGTGGGGGAGCAGTTCTTC.